The 20 T cell receptor beta chains presented below share a single source sample, sequenced in a study of T-cell reconstitution after alpha-beta-depleted transplantation in children. This sample's TCRbeta library carried unique molecular identifier barcodes. TCRdb re-derived calls from the PCR reads in MiXCR, one entry per CDR3 protein. The sample has hundreds of thousands of distinct CDR3 sequences, about 16% seen once. The source material was PBMCs, mostly from graft donor cells, sampled 360 days after TCRalphabeta/CD19-depleted stem cell transplant. The receptors stem from a male patient aged 2 to 10 who had a stem cell transplant for acute lymphoblastic leukemia, so the T cells may come from the graft donor.

This clonotype was picked up many times. V gene TRBV12-3 or TRBV12-4 combines with J gene TRBJ1-1, with a tentative D call TRBD1 (6 bases). This CDR3 region has 14 residues. Trimming shortened V by 6 bases and J by 8 bases, and 19 bases separated the two germline ends. This CDR3 is CASSSPGGQYEAFF. The CDR3 nucleotides read TGTGCCAGCAGCTCACCCGGGGGGCAGTACGAAGCTTTCTTT.

V gene TRBV20-1 combines with J gene TRBJ2-6; D not certain. The length of the CDR3 is 12 residues. Trimming took 5 bases from V and 1 from J, leaving 3 bases between them. Looked up from germline, CDR1 is DFQATT and CDR2 is SNEGSKA (reference sequence). The DNA for the CDR3 is TGCAGTGCTCAATCTGGGGCCAACGTCCTGACTTTC. It translates to CSAQSGANVLTF.

This clonotype was observed many times. This chain links TRBV4-1 with TRBJ2-1; 16 bases map to TRBD2. J gave up 1 base and V 4 bases, and 10 bases lay outside the gene matches. CDR3 length equals 20 residues. Germline lookup yields CDR1 MGHRA and CDR2 YSYEKL. CDR3 DNA: TGCGCCAGCAGCCCCATCTCGGGACTAGCGGGAGGGCCTTCCTACAATGAGCAGTTCTTC. This sequence encodes CASSPISGLAGGPSYNEQFF.

This clonotype was seen only a few times. The chain carries TRBV5-6 and TRBJ1-3; D not resolved. In germline, CDR1 is SGHDT, CDR2 YYEEEE. With 5 bases removed from V and 3 bases from J, the gap between germline ends came to 12 bases. CDR3 length: 14 amino acids. The CDR3 nucleotides are TGTGCCAGCAGTGCTAGCAGTCGTGGAAACACCATATATTTT. Translated: CASSASSRGNTIYF.

The table lists this clonotype with many counts. The chain combines TRBV29-1 with TRBJ1-1, with D perhaps matching TRBD1 (5 bases). Trimming removed 5 bases at V and 0 bases at J, with 10 bases between. Germline CDR1 is SQVTM and CDR2 is ANQGSEA. The CDR3 loop spans 13 amino acids. CDR3 amino acids: CSVFRTLNTEAFF. The CDR3 DNA reads TGCAGCGTTTTCAGGACATTGAACACTGAAGCTTTCTTT.

This clonotype was detected once. In nucleotides, the CDR3 is TGTGCCAGCAGCTTAGAGTGGGGCGGGGGGTACGAGCAGTACTTC. This translates into CASSLEWGGGYEQYF. The rearrangement uses TRBV7-2 and TRBJ2-7; 8 bases map to TRBD2. Trimming at V came to 1 base and at J to 4 bases, leaving 6 bases not matched to a gene. Germline values: CDR1 SGHTA, CDR2 FQGNSA. CDR3 size: 15 residues.

This clonotype was found many times. This chain connects TRBV10-3 to TRBJ2-7; TRBD1 aligns across 9 bases. Germline lookup yields CDR1 ENHRY and CDR2 SYGVKD. This CDR3 has 13 residues. Trimming removed 5 bases from V and 6 bases from J; junction bases left unmatched: 5. The CDR3 bases are TGTGCCATCAGTATTGACAGGGGGAGCGAGCAGTACTTC. As protein: CAISIDRGSEQYF.

The chain is built from TRBV5-1 and TRBJ2-2; D gene ambiguous. V was shortened by 0 bases and J by 4 bases, with 13 bases between the two germline ends. Per the germline V gene, CDR1 is SGHRS and CDR2 is YFSETQ. The CDR3 totals 16 residues. The CDR3 sequence: CASSLAGKGLTGELFF. The CDR3 DNA sequence: TGCGCCAGCAGCTTGGCGGGTAAGGGCCTCACCGGGGAGCTGTTTTTT.

This clonotype was found a few times. This chain links TRBV28 with TRBJ2-7, with a tentative D call TRBD2 (5 bases). Trimming removed 7 bases at V and 5 bases at J, with 15 bases between. Germline assignment: CDR1 MDHEN and CDR2 SYDVKM. The CDR3 has 13 residues. The CDR3, as DNA: TGTGCCAGCACTTCGGGAACCCCCCACGAGCAGTACTTC. Amino acid sequence: CASTSGTPHEQYF.

This clonotype was seen a few times. V and J are TRBV27 and TRBJ1-2; 11 nucleotides match TRBD1. The germline CDR1 and CDR2 sequences are MNHEY and SMNVEV (reference sequence). Trimming removed 2 bases from V and 7 bases from J; junction bases left unmatched: 6. The CDR3 is made up of 15 amino acids. The CDR3 is CASSLTGQGATGYTF. CDR3 nucleotides: TGTGCCAGCAGTTTAACCGGACAGGGGGCGACTGGCTACACCTTC.

This chain joins TRBV19 and TRBJ2-7; the D call may be TRBD1 or TRBD2 (6 bases each). With 4 bases removed from V and 2 bases from J, the gap between germline ends came to 24 bases. Germline V lookup: CDR1 LNHDA, CDR2 SQIVND (reference sequence). The CDR3 sequence is 18 residues long. CDR3 in amino acids: CASSTAGTLVEHTYEQYF. The CDR3 bases are TGTGCCAGTAGTACCGCGGGGACATTAGTGGAGCACACCTACGAGCAGTACTTC.

The CDR3 here is CASSLTAGLAGVRNEQFF. CDR3 nucleotides: TGTGCCAGCAGCTTAACGGCGGGACTAGCGGGAGTGCGGAATGAGCAGTTCTTC. The V and J genes are TRBV7-3 and TRBJ2-1, with 14 bases fitting TRBD2. The V segment lost 0 bases and the J segment 7 bases; nucleotides outside the gene matches: 8. Germline V gene data show CDR1 as SGHTA and CDR2 as FQGTGA. The CDR3 runs to 18 residues.

This clonotype was observed a few times. The chain employs TRBV4-2 and TRBJ2-7; TRBD1 matches 8 bases. J gave up 8 bases and V 0 bases, and 21 bases lay outside the gene matches. CDR1 is LGHNA and CDR2 is YNFKEQ in the germline V gene. The CDR3 contains 19 residues. The CDR3 DNA is TGTGCCAGCAGCCAAGATCCCCAAGATTCTTCCCCGGGACAGGTAAAGCAGTACTTC. This gives the protein CASSQDPQDSSPGQVKQYF.

This clonotype was detected a few times. This rearrangement joins TRBV18 to TRBJ2-3; 14 bases are a match to TRBD2. V gave up 1 base and J gave up 0 bases; unmatched junction bases: 3. The CDR3 consists of 18 residues. The germline CDR1 and CDR2 sequences are KGHSH and LQKENI. CDR3 protein: CASSPRRLAGGSTDTQYF. The CDR3 nucleotides read TGTGCCAGCTCACCACGGCGACTAGCGGGAGGGAGCACAGATACGCAGTATTTT.

CDR3 in DNA: TGTGCCAGCAGTTACTCGCGGGCTAGCGGGAGCCCAGATACGCAGTATTTT. This encodes CASSYSRASGSPDTQYF. The rearrangement links TRBV6-5 to TRBJ2-3; 10 nucleotides match TRBD2. Germline values: CDR1 MNHEY, CDR2 SVGAGI. V gave up 0 bases and J gave up 4 bases; unmatched junction bases: 7. CDR3 size: 17 residues.

In its sample, this clonotype was seen a few times. The chain carries TRBV5-1 and TRBJ2-3, with 9 bases that match TRBD2. Germline V lookup: CDR1 SGHRS, CDR2 YFSETQ. The CDR3 is 17 residues long. Trimming removed 3 bases from V and 6 bases from J; junction bases left unmatched: 14. The CDR3 nucleotides are TGCGCCAGCAGCTCCCCCAAGGAGCGGGAGGTCCGGGATACGCAGTATTTT. Protein sequence: CASSSPKEREVRDTQYF.

In this sample, this clonotype turned up a few times. J is TRBJ2-7 and V is TRBV6-2 or TRBV6-3; the D gene is possibly TRBD2 (5 bases). The CDR3 covers 17 residues. The germline V and J ends were trimmed by 4 bases and 0 bases, with 19 bases remaining between them. Germline assignment: CDR1 MNHEY and CDR2 SVGEGT. In DNA, the CDR3 is TGTGCCAGCAGTTCCCTAGAAGCCCCCCGGGGCTCCTACGAGCAGTACTTC. Its protein is CASSSLEAPRGSYEQYF.

The V gene is TRBV7-2, the J gene TRBJ2-7, with 10 bases identical to TRBD2. V shed 1 base, J shed 0 bases, and the junction held 6 bases outside the gene matches. The CDR3 spans 17 residues. Germline CDR1 reads SGHTA; CDR2 reads FQGNSA. The CDR3 DNA is TGTGCCAGCAGCTTAGACGCTTGGACTAGCGGCTCCTACGAGCAGTACTTC. Encoded protein: CASSLDAWTSGSYEQYF.

The V gene is TRBV4-1, the J gene TRBJ2-1; 11 bases are shared with TRBD2. The CDR3 covers 18 residues. V lost 1 base, J lost 1 base, and 6 bases stayed unmatched. Germline V CDR1 and CDR2: MGHRA, YSYEKL. This CDR3 reads CASSQGRLAGRSYNEQFF. The CDR3 DNA reads TGCGCCAGCAGCCAAGGGAGACTAGCGGGAAGATCCTACAATGAGCAGTTCTTC.

This clonotype was detected many times. The V call is TRBV5-1, the J call TRBJ1-6; a possible D gene is TRBD1 (5 bases). This CDR3 has 15 residues. In germline, CDR1 is SGHRS, CDR2 YFSETQ. V was cut by 0 bases and J by 6 bases, with 10 bases left in between. In DNA form, the CDR3 reads TGCGCCAGCAGCTTGGCAGGGACCCTTAATTCACCCCTCCACTTT. As protein: CASSLAGTLNSPLHF.